Listed below are T cell receptor beta chains from one sample, sequenced in a study of T cell responses to AZD1222 COVID-19 vaccine. TCRdb keeps only in-frame clones here, not all; method: immunoSEQ multiplex PCR. The data show 110,000 to 150,000 clones, over 90% seen once. The material sequenced was peripheral blood, taken on day 0 of AZD1222 vaccination. Source of these receptors: an adult in good health. Each CDR3 is given with its conserved first and last residue. Each record gives: J gene, V gene, CDR3 length, CDR3 protein.

TRBJ2-7 | TRBV5-6 | 15 | CASSLVGSLTYEQYF
TRBJ2-7 | TRBV5-1 | 15 | CASSLVPGQGYEQYF
TRBJ2-2 | TRBV27 | 13 | CASSLQGTGELFF
TRBJ2-7 | TRBV30 | 13 | CAWSRGGTYAQYF
TRBJ1-5 | TRBV2 | 14 | CASRGTGGYQPQHF
TRBJ1-6 | TRBV5-6 | 15 | CASSPGNSYNSPLHF
TRBJ2-2 | TRBV5-1 | 14 | CASGQGADTGELFF
TRBJ1-1 | TRBV19 | 15 | CASSTHRGLETEAFF
TRBJ1-2 | TRBV6-5 | 16 | CASSYSKAGRDYGYTF
TRBJ1-5 | TRBV18 | 17 | CASSPGQGLHSNQPQHF
TRBJ1-2 | TRBV6-5 | 14 | CASSYSLLQGGYTF
TRBJ1-2 | TRBV29-1 | 11 | CSVEVVYGYTF
TRBJ2-1 | TRBV6-1 | 14 | CASSEWYSYNEQFF
TRBJ1-2 | TRBV19 | 13 | CASLPRPTGGYTF
TRBJ1-5 | TRBV6-5 | 15 | CASSWAVYSNQPQHF
TRBJ1-1 | TRBV7-9 | 16 | CASSLTSDGLGTEAFF